Following are 20 T cell receptor beta chains from one sample sequenced in a study of siplizumab effects on memory and regulatory T cells. The table came from immunoSEQ multiplex PCR; TCRdb's copy has only in-frame clones and leaves some out. The table has some 96,000 clones, approximately 92% seen once. Sequencing input: CD4+ T cells sorted from blood. The receptors shown here come from a human donor in good health.

This rearrangement joins TRBV5-1 to TRBJ2-1; TRBD2 aligns across 15 bases. Germline loops: CDR1 SGHRS, CDR2 YFSETQ. The V gene end was trimmed by 2 bases and the J gene end by 9 bases; junction bases not matched to a gene: 3. CDR3 length equals 15 residues. Here the CDR3 reads CASSFGLAGGSEQFF. CDR3 DNA sequence: TGCGCCAGCAGCTTCGGACTAGCGGGGGGGAGTGAGCAGTTCTTC.

This clone has just a few counts. The CDR3: CASSQDIVAANNSPLHF. CDR3 sequence (DNA): TGTGCCAGCAGCCAAGATATTGTGGCAGCGAATAATTCACCCCTCCACTTT. The chain joins TRBV4-2 to TRBJ1-6; D is undetermined. The CDR3 is 17 residues long. From germline, CDR1 is LGHNA and CDR2 YNFKEQ. Trimming shortened V by 0 bases and J by 5 bases, and 14 bases separated the two germline ends.

This chain uses TRBV25-1 with TRBJ1-4; possibly TRBD1 for D (5 bases). Per germline, CDR1 MGHDK and CDR2 SYGVNS. This CDR3 has 17 residues. V lost 2 bases, J lost 8 bases, and 21 bases lay in between. CDR3 nucleotide sequence: TGTGCCAGCAGTGAAGAGAAGCCTTCTCTCTGGGGCGAAAAACTGTTTTTT. Amino acids: CASSEEKPSLWGEKLFF.

This sequence joins TRBV15 and TRBJ1-2; TRBD1 is a possible D gene (5 bases). The germline V and J ends were trimmed by 3 bases and 5 bases, with 7 bases remaining between them. The CDR3 spans 12 residues. CDR1 is LNHNV and CDR2 is YYDKDF in the germline V gene (reference sequence). Written as DNA, the CDR3 is TGTGCCACCAGCAGGGGGGGGTATGGCTACACCTTC. Its translation is CATSRGGYGYTF.

The genes are TRBV7-3 and TRBJ1-3; possibly TRBD1 for D (5 bases). This CDR3 spans 16 amino acids. Trimming removed 5 bases from V and 0 bases from J, with 14 bases in between. Germline lookup yields CDR1 SGHTA and CDR2 FQGTGA. The CDR3 nucleotides are TGTGCCAGCAGCCCTGTCCGACAGAGCTCTGGAAACACCATATATTTT. Protein: CASSPVRQSSGNTIYF.

The chain joins TRBV5-1 to TRBJ2-5, with a tentative D call TRBD1 (5 bases). Per germline, CDR1 SGHRS and CDR2 YFSETQ. This CDR3 region has 13 residues. V was trimmed by 5 bases and J by 5 bases, leaving 13 bases between them. The DNA of the CDR3 is TGCGCCAGCAGAAGGGGCTCCGGGGAGACCCAGTACTTC. Residues: CASRRGSGETQYF.

The sample holds one count of this clone. The chain is built from TRBV5-1 and TRBJ2-7; D possibly corresponds to TRBD1 (6 bases). Germline values: CDR1 SGHRS, CDR2 YFSETQ. Trimming took 4 bases from V and 6 from J, leaving 11 bases between them. There are 12 residues in the CDR3. DNA of the CDR3: TGCGCCAGCAGCACCGGACAGCCCGAGCAGTACTTC. Translated, it gives CASSTGQPEQYF.

J is TRBJ2-1 and V is TRBV29-1, with a possible D match to TRBD2 (6 bases). The CDR3 runs 10 residues. Germline values: CDR1 SQVTM, CDR2 ANQGSEA. Trimming left V 7 bases short and J 9 bases short, with 10 bases between. CDR3 sequence (DNA): TGCAGCGCCGGAGCGGGTGAGCAGTTCTTC. Its translation: CSAGAGEQFF.

This clone was found once. V usage is TRBV5-6 and J usage is TRBJ2-3, with D perhaps TRBD1 or TRBD2 (6 bases each). This CDR3 has 16 residues. V was pared by 0 bases and J by 0 bases, with 11 bases between. Per germline, CDR1 SGHDT and CDR2 YYEEEE. CDR3 protein: CASSLGQDYSTDTQYF. The DNA for the CDR3 is TGTGCCAGCAGCTTGGGACAGGACTATAGCACAGATACGCAGTATTTT.

The chain's CDR3 is CASSPPTGLVTDTQYF. The CDR3 DNA reads TGTGCCAGCAGCCCCCCCACTGGGCTGGTCACAGATACGCAGTATTTT. J is TRBJ2-3 and V is TRBV4-2; D is undetermined. V lost 4 bases and J lost 2, with 16 bases in between. The CDR3 loop spans 16 amino acids. Germline V CDR1 and CDR2: LGHNA, YNFKEQ.

The V call is TRBV6-5, the J call TRBJ2-7; D is ambiguous. Germline V CDR1 and CDR2: MNHEY, SVGAGI. This CDR3 is 15 amino acids long. The V end lost 0 bases, the J end lost 6 bases, and 15 bases lay between the germline ends. The DNA for the CDR3 is TGTGCCAGCAGTTACTCGAGTCAGCCACTGAGCGAGCAGTACTTC. It is translated as CASSYSSQPLSEQYF.

The V gene is TRBV9, the J gene TRBJ1-2; TRBD1 matches 9 bases. CDR3 length: 17 amino acids. Trimming removed 3 bases from V and 4 bases from J; junction bases left unmatched: 13. CDR1 is SGDLS, CDR2 YYNGEE, per germline. CDR3 sequence (DNA): TGTGCCAGCAGCGGGGGACAGGGACGACTGAGCGGCTATGGCTACACCTTC. Its translation is CASSGGQGRLSGYGYTF.

This chain joins TRBV9 and TRBJ2-7, with a weak D call TRBD1 (5 bases). CDR1 is SGDLS and CDR2 is YYNGEE in the germline V gene. V dropped 4 bases and J dropped 3 bases, with 14 bases sitting between them. The CDR3 is 14 amino acids. The CDR3 loop is CASSNAGPNYEQYF. The CDR3 DNA reads as TGTGCCAGCAGCAATGCAGGGCCCAACTACGAGCAGTACTTC.

The gene calls are TRBV5-1 and TRBJ1-4; TRBD1 might be the D (5 bases). Germline V gene sequence: CDR1 SGHRS, CDR2 YFSETQ. The V end was cut by 2 bases, the J end by 8 bases, with 10 bases between. CDR3 length equals 13 residues. Written as DNA, the CDR3 is TGCGCCAGCAGCTTAGGGGAGAGGGAAAAACTGTTTTTT. It encodes CASSLGEREKLFF.

The chain couples TRBV6-6 to TRBJ2-1, with TRBD1 matching 7 bases. Germline V gene lookup returns CDR1 MNHNY and CDR2 SVGAGI (reference sequence). V lost 6 bases, J lost 0 bases, and 5 bases stayed unmatched. CDR3 length: 15 amino acids. CDR3 coding DNA: TGTGCCAGCAGGAGGGACAGCAGCTCCTACAATGAGCAGTTCTTC. This encodes CASRRDSSSYNEQFF.

The chain links TRBV5-5 to TRBJ1-3; the D is unclear. This CDR3 has 15 amino acids. Trimming pared 1 base from V and 0 bases from J, leaving 8 bases between. Germline CDR1 SGHKS, CDR2 YYEKEE (reference sequence). Written as DNA, the CDR3 is TGTGCCAGCAGCTTGAGTCCTAGCTCTGGAAACACCATATATTTT. Amino acids: CASSLSPSSGNTIYF.

This chain joins TRBV7-9 and TRBJ2-1; 10 positions match TRBD1. The trim removed 4 bases at V and 5 bases at J, leaving 8 bases unmatched. Germline CDR1 is SEHNR and CDR2 is FQNEAQ (reference sequence). The CDR3 consists of 16 residues. CDR3 DNA sequence: TGTGCCAGCAGCTATAATAGGGGACAGGGGAACAATGAGCAGTTCTTC. It codes for CASSYNRGQGNNEQFF.

Only one count was recorded for this clone. The V gene is TRBV21-1, the J gene TRBJ2-7. TRBV21-1 is a pseudogene locus. The CDR3 contains 15 residues. In nucleotides, the CDR3 is TGTGCCAGCAGCAAAGGGGACGGTATAACCTACGAGCAGTACTTC. Its protein product is CASSKGDGITYEQYF.

The chain uses TRBV5-1 and TRBJ2-1; D possibly corresponds to TRBD2 (6 bases). CDR3 size: 15 residues. V lost 1 base and J 5 bases, leaving 13 bases between the germline ends. Per the germline V gene, CDR1 is SGHRS and CDR2 is YFSETQ. The CDR3 bases are TGCGCCAGCAGCTTGAACGGGGGACCCAACAATGAGCAGTTCTTC. Translation: CASSLNGGPNNEQFF.

The rearrangement uses TRBV6-1 and TRBJ1-4; 8 bases are shared with TRBD1. Looked up from germline, CDR1 is MNHNS and CDR2 is SASEGT. This CDR3 is 14 amino acids long. Losses at the gene ends were 5 bases for V and 7 bases for J; bases not matched to a gene: 6. The CDR3 coding sequence is TGTGCCAGCAGTAGAGACAGGGGTGGTGAAAAACTGTTTTTT. This codes for CASSRDRGGEKLFF.